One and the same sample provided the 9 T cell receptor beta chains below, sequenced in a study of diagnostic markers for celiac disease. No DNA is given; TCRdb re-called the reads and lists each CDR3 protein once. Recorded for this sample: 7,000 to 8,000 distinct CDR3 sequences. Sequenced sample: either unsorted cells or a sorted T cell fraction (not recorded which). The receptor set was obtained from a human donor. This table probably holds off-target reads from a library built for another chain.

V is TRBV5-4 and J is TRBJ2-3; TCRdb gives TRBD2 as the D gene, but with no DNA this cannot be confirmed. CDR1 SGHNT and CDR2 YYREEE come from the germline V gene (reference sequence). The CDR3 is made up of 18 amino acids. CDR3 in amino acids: CASSLAVLAGGRGDTQYF.

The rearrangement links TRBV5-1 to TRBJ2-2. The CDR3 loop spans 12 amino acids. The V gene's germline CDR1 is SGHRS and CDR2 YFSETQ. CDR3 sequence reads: CASSVNTGELFF.

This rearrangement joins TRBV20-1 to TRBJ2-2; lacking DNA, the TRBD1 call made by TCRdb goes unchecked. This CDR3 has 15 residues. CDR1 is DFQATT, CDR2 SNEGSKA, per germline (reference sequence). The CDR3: CSASQRAMNTGELFF.

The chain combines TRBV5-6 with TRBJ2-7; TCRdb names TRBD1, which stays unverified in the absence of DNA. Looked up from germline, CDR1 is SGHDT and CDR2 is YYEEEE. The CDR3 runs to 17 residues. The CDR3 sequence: CASSLAVGGTGVDEQYF.

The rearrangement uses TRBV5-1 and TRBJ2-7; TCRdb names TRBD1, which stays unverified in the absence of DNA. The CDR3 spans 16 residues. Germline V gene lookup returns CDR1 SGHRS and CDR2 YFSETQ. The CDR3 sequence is CASSFSWGPSTYEQYF. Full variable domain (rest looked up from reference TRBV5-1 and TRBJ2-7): KAGVTQTPRYLIKTRGQQVTLSCSPISGHRSVSWYQQTPGQGLQFLFEYFSETQRNKGNFPGRFSGRQFSNSRSEMNVSTLELGDSALYLCASSFSWGPSTYEQYFGPGTRLTVT.

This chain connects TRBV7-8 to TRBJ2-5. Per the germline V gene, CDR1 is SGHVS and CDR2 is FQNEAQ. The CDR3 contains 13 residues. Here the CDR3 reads CASSFDRIETQYF.

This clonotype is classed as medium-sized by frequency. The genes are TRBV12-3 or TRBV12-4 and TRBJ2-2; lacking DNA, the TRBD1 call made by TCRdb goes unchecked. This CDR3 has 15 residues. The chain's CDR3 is CASPPGQSYTGELFF.

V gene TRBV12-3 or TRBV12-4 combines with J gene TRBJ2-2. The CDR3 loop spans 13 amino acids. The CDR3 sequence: CASSLIKLGELFF.

The CDR3 loop is CSVTDGTANTEAFF. The genes are TRBV29-1 and TRBJ1-1; with no DNA, the TCRdb D assignment of TRBD1 cannot be verified. Germline CDR1 is SQVTM and CDR2 is ANQGSEA. The CDR3 loop spans 14 amino acids.